This T cell receptor beta chain stems from a study of Ad26.COV2.S vaccination and SARS-CoV-2 variants. Clones were read by immunoSEQ multiplex PCR, and TCRdb kept only the in-frame ones, dropping some. The sample has about 410,000 clones; roughly nine tenths are singletons. The treatment was: about 20 received Ad26.COV2.S at low or high dose, single or two shots; about 5 received placebo; per-sample allocation not given. Sampling was done on day 63 after the first vaccine or placebo injection. Per germline, CDR1 SGHRS and CDR2 YFSETQ. J lost 6 bases, V lost 0 bases, and 2 bases had no gene match. The CDR3 loop spans 15 amino acids.

This specimen was peripheral blood, taken in a trial of Ad26.COV2.S vaccine versus placebo. This receptor was obtained from a person aged 18 to 59 who received the Ad26.COV2.S COVID-19 vaccine or a placebo. The rearrangement joins TRBV5-1 to TRBJ2-3; 12 positions agree with TRBD2. This CDR3 is CASSLASGGEDTQYF. The CDR3 bases are TGCGCCAGCAGCTTGGCTAGCGGGGGGGAGGATACGCAGTATTTT.